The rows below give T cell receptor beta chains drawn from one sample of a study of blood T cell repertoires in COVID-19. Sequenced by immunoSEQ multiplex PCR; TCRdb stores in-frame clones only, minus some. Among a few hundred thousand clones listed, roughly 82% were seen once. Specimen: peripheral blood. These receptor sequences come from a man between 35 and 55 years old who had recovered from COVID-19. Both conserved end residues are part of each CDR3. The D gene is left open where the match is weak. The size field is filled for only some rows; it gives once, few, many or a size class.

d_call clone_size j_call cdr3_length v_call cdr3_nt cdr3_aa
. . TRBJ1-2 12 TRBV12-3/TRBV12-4 TGTGCCAGCAGTCAAGATACGAGGGGCTACACCTTC CASSQDTRGYTF
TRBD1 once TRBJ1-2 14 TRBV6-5 TGTGCCAGCAGGAGGGGACAGGGGAACTATGGCTACACCTTC CASRRGQGNYGYTF
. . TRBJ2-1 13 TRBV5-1 TGCGCCAGCAGCTTGGACAGGCCCAATGAGCAGTTCTTC CASSLDRPNEQFF
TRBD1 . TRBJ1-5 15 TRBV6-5 TGTGCCAGCAGTATGGACAGGCTTAGCAATCAGCCCCAGCATTTT CASSMDRLSNQPQHF
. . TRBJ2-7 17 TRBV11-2 TGTGCCAGCACCTCTAGAATTGGCCCCCTTTATTTTGACGAGCAGTACTTC CASTSRIGPLYFDEQYF
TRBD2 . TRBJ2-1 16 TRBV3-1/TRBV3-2 TGTGCCAGCAGCGCGGGCAGGGCTAGCGGAGTCAATGAGCAGTTCTTC CASSAGRASGVNEQFF
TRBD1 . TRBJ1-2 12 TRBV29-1 TGCAGCGCCAGGACAGGGGCCTATGGCTACACCTTC CSARTGAYGYTF
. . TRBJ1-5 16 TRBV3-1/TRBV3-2 TGTGCCAGCAGCCGCCACAAGGGAGATAGCAATCAGCCCCAGCATTTT CASSRHKGDSNQPQHF
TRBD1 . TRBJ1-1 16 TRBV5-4 TGTGCCAGCAGCTCGACAGGGGGCATTGGGTACACTGAAGCTTTCTTT CASSSTGGIGYTEAFF
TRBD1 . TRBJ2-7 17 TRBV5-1 TGCGCCAGCAGCTCCCCCGCCAGACAGGGGCCACCCTACGAGCAGTACTTC CASSSPARQGPPYEQYF
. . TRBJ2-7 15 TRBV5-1 TGCGCCAGCAGCGTGCAACAGGGCGGATACGGCGAGCAGTACTTC CASSVQQGGYGEQYF
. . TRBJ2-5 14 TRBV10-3 TGTGCCATCAGTACGGGGGGCTCTGTTGAGACCCAGTACTTC CAISTGGSVETQYF
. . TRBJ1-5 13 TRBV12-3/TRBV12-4 TGTGCCAGCAGTCTACAGAGTAGTCAGCCCCAGCATTTT CASSLQSSQPQHF
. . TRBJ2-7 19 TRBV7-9 TGTGCCAGCAGCTCGACTCCCGGGCAGGGGCGAGGACCTATCTACGAGCAGTACTTC CASSSTPGQGRGPIYEQYF
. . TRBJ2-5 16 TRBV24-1 TGTGCCACCAGTGAACTGACAGGCCCAGTACAAGAGACCCAGTACTTC CATSELTGPVQETQYF
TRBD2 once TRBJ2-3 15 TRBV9 TGTGCCAGCAGCGGCCTAGCGGGGTACACAGATACGCAGTATTTT CASSGLAGYTDTQYF
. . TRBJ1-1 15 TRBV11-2 TGTGCCAGCAGCTCCGCCGGGGGGAGGGGCACTGAAGCTTTCTTT CASSSAGGRGTEAFF
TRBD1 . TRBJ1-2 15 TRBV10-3 TGTGCCATCAGTGAGGGGGGGACAGGGACCTATGGCTACACCTTC CAISEGGTGTYGYTF
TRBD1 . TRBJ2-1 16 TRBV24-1 TGTGCCACCAGTGAATCGGGACAGGGCTTTTACAATGAGCAGTTCTTC CATSESGQGFYNEQFF
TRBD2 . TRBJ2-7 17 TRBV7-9 TGTGCCAGCAGCTTAGGCCCCGGGACTAGCGGGAACTACGAGCAGTACTTC CASSLGPGTSGNYEQYF
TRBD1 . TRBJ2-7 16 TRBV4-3 TGCGCCAGCAGCCAAGATAATACAGGGGGTGGCTACGAGCAGTACTTC CASSQDNTGGGYEQYF
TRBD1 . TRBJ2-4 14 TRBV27 TGTGCCAGCAGTTTGAGGACAGGGGGAAACATTCAGTACTTC CASSLRTGGNIQYF
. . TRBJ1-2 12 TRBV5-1 TGCGCCAGCAGCGGCGGCTTTTATGGCTACACCTTC CASSGGFYGYTF
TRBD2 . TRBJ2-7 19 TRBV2 TGTGCCAGCAGTGAAGGAGGACTAGCGGGAGATTCTGGACTCTACGAGCAGTACTTC CASSEGGLAGDSGLYEQYF
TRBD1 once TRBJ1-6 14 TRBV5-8 TGTGCCAGCAGCTCCGGGGACAGCAATTCACCCCTCCACTTT CASSSGDSNSPLHF
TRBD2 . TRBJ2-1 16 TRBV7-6 TGTGCCAGCAGCTTCGCTAGCGGGGGGGTTTACAATGAGCAGTTCTTC CASSFASGGVYNEQFF
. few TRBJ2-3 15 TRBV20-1 TGCAGTGCTAGTGCACTAGCCGGAGATCGAGATACGCAGTATTTT CSASALAGDRDTQYF
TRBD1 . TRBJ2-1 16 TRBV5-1 TGCGCCAGCAGCTTAGGGGACAGGGTTGGGGACAATGAGCAGTTCTTC CASSLGDRVGDNEQFF
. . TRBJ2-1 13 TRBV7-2 TGTGCCAGCAGCCCTAGAAGAGGTGGTGAGCAGTTCTTC CASSPRRGGEQFF
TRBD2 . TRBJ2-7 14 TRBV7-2 TGTGCCAGCAGCTCTAGCGGGAGCTCCTACGAGCAGTACTTC CASSSSGSSYEQYF
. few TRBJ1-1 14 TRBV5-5 TGTGCCAGCAGCTTGGACCCTTTGAGCACTGAAGCTTTCTTT CASSLDPLSTEAFF
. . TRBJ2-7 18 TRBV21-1 TGTGCCAGCAGCAAACGGGGGGGTGACAGGTCTGATTCTTACGAGCAGTACTTC CASSKRGGDRSDSYEQYF
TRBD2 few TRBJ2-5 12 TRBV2 TGTGCCAGTTCGGGGGGCCAAGAGACCCAGTACTTC CASSGGQETQYF